A single sample is the source of the 14 T cell receptor beta chains below, sequenced in a study of cytomegalovirus exposure and HLA in healthy donors. Primers for the PCR totalled 60 Vbeta and 13 Jbeta. Libraries were prepared by immunoSEQ multiplex PCR; TCRdb keeps only in-frame clonotypes and omits some of them. The table lists some 190,000 clones, 87% of them singletons. The sequencing input was PBMCs. These receptors all stem from a boy younger than 10 in good health and CMV-seronegative.

The rearrangement links TRBV28 to TRBJ2-7; 7 bases agree with TRBD2. Germline CDR1 reads MDHEN; CDR2 reads SYDVKM. The CDR3 contains 14 residues. With 7 bases clipped from V and 5 bases from J, the junction kept 11 bases outside the gene matches. The CDR3: CASNTPRDYHEQYF. The CDR3 nucleotides read TGTGCCAGCAACACGCCCAGGGACTACCACGAGCAGTACTTC.

The rearrangement uses TRBV27 and TRBJ1-1; D gene ambiguous. The CDR3 spans 10 residues. The V gene lost 11 bases and the J gene lost 1 base, with 5 bases spanning the gap. CDR1 is MNHEY, CDR2 SMNVEV, per germline (reference sequence). The CDR3 coding sequence is TGTGCCGCGGGGAACACTGAAGCTTTCTTT. Residues: CAAGNTEAFF.

The chain employs TRBV29-1 and TRBJ2-7; a possible D gene is TRBD2 (6 bases). With 6 bases removed from V and 2 bases from J, the gap between germline ends came to 29 bases. Germline CDR1 SQVTM, CDR2 ANQGSEA. CDR3 size: 18 residues. The DNA of the CDR3 is TGCAGCGTCCGAGGGGTGGGTGGAGCCCGAGGGGAGGCCTACGAGCAGTACTTC. Residues: CSVRGVGGARGEAYEQYF.

V and J are TRBV28 and TRBJ2-4; D may be TRBD1 (6 bases). The V gene's germline CDR1 is MDHEN and CDR2 SYDVKM. The CDR3 totals 19 residues. V was cut by 6 bases and J by 0 bases, with 24 bases left in between. The CDR3 loop reads CASSPPMYRESLAKNIQYF. CDR3 sequence (DNA): TGTGCCAGCAGCCCACCTATGTACAGGGAATCCCTAGCCAAAAACATTCAGTACTTC.

This chain joins TRBV19 and TRBJ1-2; no reliable D call. From germline, CDR1 is LNHDA and CDR2 SQIVND (reference sequence). The V end was cut by 5 bases, the J end by 4 bases, with 5 bases between. The CDR3 extends over 11 amino acids. The CDR3 reads CASSHSYGYTF. The DNA of the CDR3 is TGTGCCAGTAGTCACAGCTATGGCTACACCTTC.

This clone was counted a few times. The gene calls are TRBV6-1 and TRBJ1-6, with 7 bases that match TRBD1. The CDR3 loop spans 14 amino acids. Germline values: CDR1 MNHNS, CDR2 SASEGT. The V segment lost 11 bases and the J segment 6 bases; nucleotides outside the gene matches: 10. The CDR3 nucleotides are TGTGCCGGGGGGAGACAGGGCTTTAATTCACCCCTCCACTTT. Translation: CAGGRQGFNSPLHF.

This chain uses TRBV4-2 with TRBJ2-3; TRBD1 is a possible D gene (6 bases). Germline V gives CDR1 LGHNA, CDR2 YNFKEQ. The CDR3 spans 15 residues. V dropped 2 bases and J dropped 2 bases, with 11 bases sitting between them. The CDR3, as DNA: TGTGCCAGCAGCCAACAACAGGGATACACAGATACGCAGTATTTT. It translates to CASSQQQGYTDTQYF.

The rearrangement links TRBV5-6 to TRBJ2-1, with 8 nucleotides matching TRBD2. This CDR3 region has 18 residues. Looked up from germline, CDR1 is SGHDT and CDR2 is YYEEEE. With 1 base clipped from V and 0 bases from J, the junction kept 9 bases outside the gene matches. The CDR3 coding sequence is TGTGCCAGCAGCTTGATTTCAGAGCGGGGGACCTCCTACAATGAGCAGTTCTTC. This codes for CASSLISERGTSYNEQFF.

The chain employs TRBV25-1 and TRBJ2-5, with TRBD1 as a possible D gene (5 bases). V shed 7 bases and J shed 7 bases, with 16 bases lying between them. This CDR3 contains 13 residues. From germline, CDR1 is MGHDK and CDR2 SYGVNS. CDR3 nucleotides: TGTGCCAGCAAGAAGGAGACAGATTGGACCCAGTACTTC. Translated: CASKKETDWTQYF.

CDR3 nucleotides: TGTGCCAGCAGCTCAGTAGACAGGGGCGTTAATAGCAATCAGCCCCAGCATTTT. This sequence encodes CASSSVDRGVNSNQPQHF. This rearrangement joins TRBV7-9 to TRBJ1-5, with 8 bases fitting TRBD1. Germline CDR1 SEHNR, CDR2 FQNEAQ (reference sequence). V was pared by 4 bases and J by 0 bases, with 11 bases of the junction left unmatched. The CDR3 extends over 18 amino acids.

This clone has a single count. This chain's CDR3 is CASSPLGRGSSSYEQYF. The CDR3 DNA reads as TGTGCCAGCTCACCACTAGGTCGGGGGTCGAGCTCCTACGAGCAGTACTTC. The chain recombines TRBV18 with TRBJ2-7, with a possible D match to TRBD2 (6 bases). Per germline, CDR1 KGHSH and CDR2 LQKENI. Trimming pared 1 base from V and 0 bases from J, leaving 16 bases between. The CDR3 is made up of 17 amino acids.

The chain couples TRBV6-1 to TRBJ1-1, with D unclear. This CDR3 comprises 15 residues. The germline V gene encodes CDR1 MNHNS and CDR2 SASEGT. The V and J ends lost 4 bases and 1 base respectively, with 13 bases between them. For the CDR3, the DNA is TGTGCCAGCAGTGGCACAGTCGTGAAGAACACTGAAGCTTTCTTT. Protein sequence: CASSGTVVKNTEAFF.

This chain joins TRBV6-1 and TRBJ1-5, with D maybe TRBD1 (5 bases). This CDR3 is built from 14 residues. Trimming took 6 bases from V and 3 from J, leaving 12 bases between them. Germline lookup yields CDR1 MNHNS and CDR2 SASEGT. This CDR3 is CASRPGLVNQPQHF. In nucleotides, the CDR3 is TGTGCCAGCAGGCCGGGACTAGTCAATCAGCCCCAGCATTTT.

The chain employs TRBV19 and TRBJ2-7; D possibly corresponds to TRBD1 (6 bases). The CDR3 covers 15 residues. Looked up from germline, CDR1 is LNHDA and CDR2 is SQIVND (reference sequence). Trimming removed 3 bases at V and 6 bases at J, with 18 bases between. Here the CDR3 DNA reads TGTGCCAGTAGTATGCGACAGGTAGTCGTCTTCGAGCAGTACTTC. Its protein is CASSMRQVVVFEQYF. The full variable domain, rest sourced from reference TRBV19 and TRBJ2-7, is DGGITQSPKYLFRKEGQNVTLSCEQNLNHDAMYWYRQDPGQGLRLIYYSQIVNDFQKGDIAEGYSVSREKKESFPLTVTSAQKNPTAFYLCASSMRQVVVFEQYFGPGTRLTVT.